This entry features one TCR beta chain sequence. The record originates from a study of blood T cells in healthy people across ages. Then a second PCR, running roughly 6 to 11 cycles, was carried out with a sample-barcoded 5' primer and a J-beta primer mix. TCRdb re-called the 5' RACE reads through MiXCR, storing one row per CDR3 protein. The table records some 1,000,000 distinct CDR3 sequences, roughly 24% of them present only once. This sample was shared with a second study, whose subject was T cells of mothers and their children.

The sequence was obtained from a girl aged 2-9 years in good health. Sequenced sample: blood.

The CDR3 nucleotides read TGCGCCAGCAGGTTTGACAGGGCCGCCGGGGAGCTGTTTTTT. The encoded protein is CASRFDRAAGELFF. The V gene is TRBV4-3, the J gene TRBJ2-2, with 7 positions matching TRBD1. Germline CDR1 is LGHNA and CDR2 is YSLEER. This CDR3 comprises 14 residues. The V segment lost 6 bases and the J segment 6 bases; nucleotides outside the gene matches: 7.